This T cell receptor beta chain is drawn from a study of Tregs in tolerant kidney transplant recipients. Per the germline V gene, CDR1 is SGDLS and CDR2 is YYNGEE. V lost 7 bases and J lost 6; bases outside the gene matches: 6. The CDR3 covers 14 residues. Whole-study results and caveats: Changing PCR primers prevented nucleotide comparison between some patients' samples.

FACS sorting followed a roughly six-day coculture of CFSE-labeled recipient PBMCs with irradiated graft donor PBMCs. TCRdb keeps only in-frame clones here, not all; method: immunoSEQ multiplex PCR. This sample has thousands of clones, with roughly 34% found just once. In the case of this clone: Antigen unknown.

The sequenced sample was CD8+ T cells from blood cultured with allogeneic cells, obtained before the transplant. The chain joins TRBV9 to TRBJ2-7; 14 nucleotides match TRBD2. The TCR originated in a human patient who received a combined kidney and bone marrow transplant. CDR3 sequence reads: CASGLGLAGAEQYF. As DNA, the CDR3 is TGTGCCAGCGGATTGGGACTAGCGGGAGCCGAGCAGTACTTC.